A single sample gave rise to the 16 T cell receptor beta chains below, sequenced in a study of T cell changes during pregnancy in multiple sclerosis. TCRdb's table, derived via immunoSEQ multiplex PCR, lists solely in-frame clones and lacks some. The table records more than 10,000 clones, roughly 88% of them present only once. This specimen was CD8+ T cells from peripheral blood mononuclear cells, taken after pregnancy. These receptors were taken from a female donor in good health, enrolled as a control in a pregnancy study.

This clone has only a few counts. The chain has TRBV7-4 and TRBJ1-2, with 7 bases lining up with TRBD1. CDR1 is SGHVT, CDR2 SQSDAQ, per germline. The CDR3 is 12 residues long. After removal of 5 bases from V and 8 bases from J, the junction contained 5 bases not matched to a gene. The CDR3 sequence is CASSDDRDGYTF. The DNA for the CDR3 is TGTGCCAGCAGCGATGACAGGGACGGCTACACCTTC.

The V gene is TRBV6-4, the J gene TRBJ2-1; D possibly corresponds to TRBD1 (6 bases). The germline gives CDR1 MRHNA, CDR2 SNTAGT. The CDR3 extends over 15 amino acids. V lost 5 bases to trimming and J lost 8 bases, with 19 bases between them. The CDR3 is CASSLGRGINDEQFF. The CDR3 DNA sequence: TGTGCCAGCAGTCTCGGCAGGGGTATTAATGATGAGCAGTTCTTC.

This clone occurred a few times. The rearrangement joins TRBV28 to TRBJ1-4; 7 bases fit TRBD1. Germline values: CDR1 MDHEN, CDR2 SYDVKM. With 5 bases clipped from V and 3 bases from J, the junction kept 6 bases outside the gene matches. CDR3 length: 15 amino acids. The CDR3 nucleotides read TGTGCCAGCAGTCCATCAGGGGGACCTAATGAAAAACTGTTTTTT. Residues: CASSPSGGPNEKLFF.

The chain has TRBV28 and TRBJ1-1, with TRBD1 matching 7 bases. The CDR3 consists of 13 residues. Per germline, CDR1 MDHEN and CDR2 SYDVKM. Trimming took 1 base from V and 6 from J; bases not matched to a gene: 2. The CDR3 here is CASSLYTGAEAFF. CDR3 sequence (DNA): TGTGCCAGCAGTTTATATACAGGGGCTGAAGCTTTCTTT. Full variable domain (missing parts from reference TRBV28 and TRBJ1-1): DVKVTQSSRYLVKRTGEKVFLECVQDMDHENMFWYRQDPGLGLRLIYFSYDVKMKEKGDIPEGYSVSREKKERFSLILESASTNQTSMYLCASSLYTGAEAFFGQGTRLTVV.

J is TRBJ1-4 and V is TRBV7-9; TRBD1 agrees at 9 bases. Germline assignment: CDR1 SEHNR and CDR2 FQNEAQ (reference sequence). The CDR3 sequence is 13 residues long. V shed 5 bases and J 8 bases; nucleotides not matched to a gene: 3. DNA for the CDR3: TGTGCCAGCAGCCCAGGGACAGGGGAAAAACTGTTTTTT. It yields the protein CASSPGTGEKLFF.

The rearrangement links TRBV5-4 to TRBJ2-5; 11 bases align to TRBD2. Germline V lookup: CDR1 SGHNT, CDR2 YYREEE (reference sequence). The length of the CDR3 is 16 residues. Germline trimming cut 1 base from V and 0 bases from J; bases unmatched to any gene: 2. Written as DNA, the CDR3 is TGTGCCAGCAGCTTGCTGGGACTAGCGGACCAAGAGACCCAGTACTTC. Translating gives CASSLLGLADQETQYF. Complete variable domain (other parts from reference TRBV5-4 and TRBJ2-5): ETGVTQSPTHLIKTRGQQVTLRCSSQSGHNTVSWYQQALGQGPQFIFQYYREEENGRGNFPPRFSGLQFPNYSSELNVNALELDDSALYLCASSLLGLADQETQYFGPGTRLLVL.

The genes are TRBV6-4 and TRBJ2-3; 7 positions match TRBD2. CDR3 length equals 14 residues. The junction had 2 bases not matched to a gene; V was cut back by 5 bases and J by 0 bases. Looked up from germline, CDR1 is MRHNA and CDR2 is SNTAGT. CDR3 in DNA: TGTGCCAGCAGTATTAGCGGGAGCACAGATACGCAGTATTTT. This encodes CASSISGSTDTQYF.

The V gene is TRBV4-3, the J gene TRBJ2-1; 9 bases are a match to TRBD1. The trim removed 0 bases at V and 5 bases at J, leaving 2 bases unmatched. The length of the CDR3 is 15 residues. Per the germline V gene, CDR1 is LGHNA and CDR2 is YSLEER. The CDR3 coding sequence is TGCGCCAGCAGCCAAGAAGGGACAGGGCACAATGAGCAGTTCTTC. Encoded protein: CASSQEGTGHNEQFF.

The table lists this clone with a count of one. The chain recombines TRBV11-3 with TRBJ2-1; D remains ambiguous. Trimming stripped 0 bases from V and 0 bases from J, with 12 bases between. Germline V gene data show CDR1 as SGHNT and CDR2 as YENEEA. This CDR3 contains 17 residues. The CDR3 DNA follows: TGTGCCAGCAGCTTAGATAATGGCGGAAGCTCCTACAATGAGCAGTTCTTC. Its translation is CASSLDNGGSSYNEQFF.

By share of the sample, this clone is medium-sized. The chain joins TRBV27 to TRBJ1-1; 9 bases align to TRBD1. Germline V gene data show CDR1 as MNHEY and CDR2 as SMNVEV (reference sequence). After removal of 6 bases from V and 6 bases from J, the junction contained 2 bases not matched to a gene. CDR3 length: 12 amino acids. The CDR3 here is CASSTGGPEAFF. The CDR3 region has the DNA TGTGCCAGCAGCACAGGGGGCCCTGAAGCTTTCTTT.

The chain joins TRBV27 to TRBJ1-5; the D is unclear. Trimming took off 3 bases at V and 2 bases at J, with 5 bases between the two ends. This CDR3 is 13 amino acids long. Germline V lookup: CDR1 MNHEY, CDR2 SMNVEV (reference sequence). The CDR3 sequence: CASSLAGNQPQHF. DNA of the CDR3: TGTGCCAGCAGTTTGGCGGGCAATCAGCCCCAGCATTTT.

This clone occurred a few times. CDR3 DNA: TGCAGCGTTGTAGGGGAAGTGAACACTGAAGCTTTCTTT. As protein: CSVVGEVNTEAFF. The chain is built from TRBV29-1 and TRBJ1-1; D is possibly TRBD1 (5 bases). With 4 bases removed from V and 0 bases from J, the gap between germline ends came to 9 bases. Germline CDR1 reads SQVTM; CDR2 reads ANQGSEA. This CDR3 has 13 residues.

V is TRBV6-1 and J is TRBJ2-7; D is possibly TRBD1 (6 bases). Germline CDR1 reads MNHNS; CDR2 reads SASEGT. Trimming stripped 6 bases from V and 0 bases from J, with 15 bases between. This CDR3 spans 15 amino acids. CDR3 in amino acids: CASRDRSLSSYEQYF. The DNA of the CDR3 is TGTGCCAGCAGAGACAGGTCATTAAGCTCCTACGAGCAGTACTTC.

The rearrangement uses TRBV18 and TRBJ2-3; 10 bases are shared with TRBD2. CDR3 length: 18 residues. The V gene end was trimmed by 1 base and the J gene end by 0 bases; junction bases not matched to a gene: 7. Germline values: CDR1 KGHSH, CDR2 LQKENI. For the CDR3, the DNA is TGTGCCAGCTCACCACGGCTAGCGGGGGTCACTAGCACAGATACGCAGTATTTT. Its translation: CASSPRLAGVTSTDTQYF.

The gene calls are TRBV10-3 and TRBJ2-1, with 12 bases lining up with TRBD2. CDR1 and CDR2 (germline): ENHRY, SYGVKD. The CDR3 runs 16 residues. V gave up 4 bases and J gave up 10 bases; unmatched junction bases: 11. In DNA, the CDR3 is TGTGCCATCAGTGTGGTTTGGACTAGCGGGGCACAGGAGCAGTTCTTC. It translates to CAISVVWTSGAQEQFF.

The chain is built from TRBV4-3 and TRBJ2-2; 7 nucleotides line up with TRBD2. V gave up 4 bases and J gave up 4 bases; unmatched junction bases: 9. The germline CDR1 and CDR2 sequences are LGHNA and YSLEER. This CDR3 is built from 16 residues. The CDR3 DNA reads TGCGCCAGCAGCCCCGGGAACCCGGGAGGCACCGGGGAGCTGTTTTTT. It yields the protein CASSPGNPGGTGELFF.